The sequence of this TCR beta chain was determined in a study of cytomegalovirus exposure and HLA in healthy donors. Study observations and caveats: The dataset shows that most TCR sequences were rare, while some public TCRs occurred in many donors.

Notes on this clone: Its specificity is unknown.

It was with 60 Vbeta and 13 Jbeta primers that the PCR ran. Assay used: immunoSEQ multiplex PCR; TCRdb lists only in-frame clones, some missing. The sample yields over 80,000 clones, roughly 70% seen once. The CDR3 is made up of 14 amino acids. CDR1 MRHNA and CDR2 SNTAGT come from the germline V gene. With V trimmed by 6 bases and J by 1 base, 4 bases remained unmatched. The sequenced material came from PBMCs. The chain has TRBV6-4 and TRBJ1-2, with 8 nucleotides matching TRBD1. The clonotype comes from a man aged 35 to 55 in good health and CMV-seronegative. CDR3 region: CASRRDRNNYGYTF. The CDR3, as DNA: TGTGCCAGCAGAAGGGACAGGAATAACTATGGCTACACCTTC.